A single sample gave rise to the 27 T cell receptor beta chains below, sequenced in a study of beta chain features in type 1 diabetes. The study reverse transcribed the entire isolated RNA, so it sequenced expressed TCRB transcripts. Measured with immunoSEQ multiplex PCR; TCRdb has only the in-frame clones, and not every one. The sample includes 140,000 to 150,000 clones, about 10% seen only once; the top ten take roughly 1.3%. Material for sequencing was naive CD4+ T cells from blood. The receptor source for this set is a man younger than 30 in good health.

J is TRBJ1-6 and V is TRBV2; D call uncertain. Germline values: CDR1 SNHLY, CDR2 FYNNEI. This CDR3 has 17 amino acids. Trimming removed 1 base at V and 2 bases at J, with 12 bases between. The DNA for the CDR3 is TGTGCCAGCAGTGAAGAACGGCCCGGGGCCTATAATTCACCCCTCCACTTT. Translating it yields CASSEERPGAYNSPLHF.

V gene TRBV10-3 combines with J gene TRBJ1-5; weak D call: TRBD1 (6 bases). The germline CDR1 and CDR2 sequences are ENHRY and SYGVKD. The CDR3 is 13 amino acids. Trimming removed 8 bases from V and 1 base from J, with 9 bases in between. CDR3: CAIRTDSNQPQHF. The CDR3 DNA follows: TGTGCCATCCGGACAGACAGCAATCAGCCCCAGCATTTT.

The CDR3 reads CASSLVGGSSYNSPLHF. The CDR3 DNA follows: TGTGCCAGCAGCTTAGTCGGGGGAAGCTCCTATAATTCACCCCTCCACTTT. This chain links TRBV11-3 with TRBJ1-6, with D possibly matching TRBD1 (5 bases). Trimming removed 1 base at V and 0 bases at J, with 10 bases between. CDR3 length: 17 amino acids. Germline-derived CDR1 and CDR2 are SGHNT and YENEEA.

The sample holds a few counts of this clone. The genes are TRBV4-1 and TRBJ2-5, with TRBD1 matching over 8 bases. Matching the DNA end better, TRBJ2-7 makes the J call doubtful. The germline V gene has CDR1 MGHRA and CDR2 YSYEKL. The CDR3 is 16 residues long. CDR3 nucleotide sequence: TGCGCCAGCAGCCAGGGACGGGACAGGCGCTCCTACGAGCAGTACTTC. Protein: CASSQGRDRRSYEQYF.

This clone was observed a few times. This chain uses TRBV9 with TRBJ1-6; a possible D gene is TRBD1 (6 bases). Germline V gene lookup returns CDR1 SGDLS and CDR2 YYNGEE. Trimming left V 2 bases short and J 7 bases short, with 13 bases between. The CDR3 length is 15 residues. The CDR3 is CASSVRTELNSPLHF. CDR3 DNA: TGTGCCAGCAGCGTTCGGACAGAATTAAATTCACCCCTCCACTTT.

This chain joins TRBV7-3 and TRBJ2-5; 12 bases are shared with TRBD2. In germline, CDR1 is SGHTA, CDR2 FQGTGA. V lost 4 bases to trimming and J lost 4 bases; unmatched junction nucleotides: 4. The CDR3 consists of 15 residues. CDR3 region: CASSSSGGARETQYF. Here the CDR3 DNA reads TGTGCCAGCAGCTCTAGCGGGGGGGCACGAGAGACCCAGTACTTC.

The chain uses TRBV21-1 and TRBJ2-3; the D segment call TRBD2 is taken from the table without a DNA check. TRBV21-1 is a recognized pseudogene. The CDR3 is 17 amino acids. CDR3 sequence reads: CASSKRERESSTDTQYF. The CDR3 DNA is TGTGCCAGCAGCAAACGAGAGCGGGAGTCTAGCACAGATACGCAGTATTTT.

This clone was counted a few times. The J gene is TRBJ2-2, the V gene TRBV7-2, with a weak D call TRBD1 (5 bases). The length of the CDR3 is 15 residues. Germline V gives CDR1 SGHTA, CDR2 FQGNSA. Trimming left V 2 bases short and J 0 bases short, with 7 bases between. CDR3 residues: CASSLRGPNTGELFF. For the CDR3, the DNA is TGTGCCAGCAGCTTAAGGGGCCCGAACACCGGGGAGCTGTTTTTT.

This clone was counted only a few times. V is TRBV11-2 and J is TRBJ2-7; TRBD1 matches 7 bases. This CDR3 is 13 amino acids long. Germline lookup yields CDR1 SGHAT and CDR2 FQNNGV. V lost 3 bases to trimming and J lost 3 bases; unmatched junction nucleotides: 2. In DNA form, the CDR3 reads TGTGCCAGCAGCTTCGACAGGGACTACGAGCAGTACTTC. The encoded protein is CASSFDRDYEQYF.

This clone was counted between two and nine times. The rearrangement uses TRBV11-3 and TRBJ2-2, with a possible D match to TRBD1 (5 bases). Germline CDR1 is SGHNT and CDR2 is YENEEA. The V and J ends lost 1 base and 5 bases respectively, with 11 bases between them. The CDR3 spans 15 residues. CDR3 sequence reads: CASSLAGARTGELFF. CDR3 nucleotides: TGTGCCAGCAGCTTAGCTGGGGCGCGAACCGGGGAGCTGTTTTTT.

The chain combines TRBV7-2 with TRBJ2-7, with 9 nucleotides matching TRBD1. The CDR3 is 15 residues long. Looked up from germline, CDR1 is SGHTA and CDR2 is FQGNSA. V dropped 7 bases and J dropped 2; count of bases not matched to a gene: 9. CDR3 coding DNA: TGTGCCAGCATCAGGGGACAGGGCCAGACCTACGAGCAGTACTTC. Translation: CASIRGQGQTYEQYF.

This rearrangement joins TRBV9 to TRBJ2-1; 7 nucleotides align to TRBD1. The CDR3 contains 14 residues. Trimming at V came to 5 bases and at J to 5 bases, leaving 7 bases not matched to a gene. Germline CDR1 is SGDLS and CDR2 is YYNGEE. This CDR3 is CASSELGGNNEQFF. CDR3 in DNA: TGTGCCAGCAGTGAATTAGGGGGCAACAATGAGCAGTTCTTC.

The chain uses TRBV6-1 and TRBJ2-2; D remains ambiguous. CDR1 MNHNS and CDR2 SASEGT come from the germline V gene. V lost 7 bases and J lost 3, with 15 bases in between. This CDR3 spans 15 amino acids. The CDR3 nucleotides are TGTGCCAGCACTCCCCCGGTCGGGTACACCGGGGAGCTGTTTTTT. Translating gives CASTPPVGYTGELFF.

This clone was seen more than once but under ten times. This chain uses TRBV28 with TRBJ2-1; TRBD1 matches 11 bases. This CDR3 contains 16 residues. Germline values: CDR1 MDHEN, CDR2 SYDVKM. The J segment lost 6 bases and the V segment lost 6 bases, leaving 10 bases of the junction unmatched. In DNA form, the CDR3 reads TGTGCCAGCAGCCGCTGGACAGGGGGCGTTATCAATGAGCAGTTCTTC. Its protein is CASSRWTGGVINEQFF. Complete variable domain (other parts from reference TRBV28 and TRBJ2-1): DVKVTQSSRYLVKRTGEKVFLECVQDMDHENMFWYRQDPGLGLRLIYFSYDVKMKEKGDIPEGYSVSREKKERFSLILESASTNQTSMYLCASSRWTGGVINEQFFGPGTRLTVL.

The chain has TRBV2 and TRBJ2-7; TRBD1 matches at 9 bases. This CDR3 region has 14 residues. In germline, CDR1 is SNHLY, CDR2 FYNNEI. Trimming cost V 6 bases and J 6 bases; bases outside gene matches: 9. CDR3 region: CASRPPDRGLEQYF. CDR3 in DNA: TGTGCCAGCAGACCACCGGACAGGGGCCTCGAGCAGTACTTC. The entire variable domain, with the rest obtained from reference TRBV2 and TRBJ2-7, is as follows: EPEVTQTPSHQVTQMGQEVILRCVPISNHLYFYWYRQILGQKVEFLVSFYNNEISEKSEIFDDQFSVERPDGSNFTLKIRSTKLEDSAMYFCASRPPDRGLEQYFGPGTRLTVT.

This clone has just one count. A read error may explain this, as a much larger clone is one base away. The V call is TRBV7-6, the J call TRBJ1-2; 8 nucleotides agree with TRBD1. V was clipped by 5 bases and J by 3 bases; unmatched bases: 5. Per the germline V gene, CDR1 is SGHVS and CDR2 is FNYEAQ. CDR3 length: 14 amino acids. For the CDR3, the DNA is TGTGCCAGCAGCCCCGGACAGGGCGACTATGGCTACACCTTC. Amino acid sequence: CASSPGQGDYGYTF.

This clone was picked up many times. This chain connects TRBV9 to TRBJ1-2; a possible D gene is TRBD1 (5 bases). The CDR3 is 13 residues long. From germline, CDR1 is SGDLS and CDR2 YYNGEE. Trimming cost V 4 bases and J 4 bases, with 11 bases left between them. Written as DNA, the CDR3 is TGTGCCAGCAGCCCAGGGCTCCTCTATGGCTACACCTTC. The encoded protein is CASSPGLLYGYTF.

This clone was found a few times. The chain joins TRBV11-3 to TRBJ2-5; possible D gene TRBD2, 7 bases. V lost 1 base and J 5 bases, leaving 14 bases between the germline ends. CDR3 length: 15 residues. Germline loops: CDR1 SGHNT, CDR2 YENEEA. Here the CDR3 reads CASSLGPGGLETQYF. The CDR3 region has the DNA TGTGCCAGCAGCTTAGGCCCGGGGGGCCTTGAGACCCAGTACTTC.

The V call is TRBV18, the J call TRBJ2-7; maybe TRBD1 (6 bases). Germline lookup yields CDR1 KGHSH and CDR2 LQKENI. The CDR3 has 15 residues. V lost 1 base to trimming and J lost 3 bases, with 13 bases between them. The CDR3 loop reads CASSPRGQGLYEQYF. The CDR3 DNA reads TGTGCCAGCTCACCACGGGGGCAGGGCCTCTACGAGCAGTACTTC.

V gene TRBV19 combines with J gene TRBJ1-1; D might be TRBD1 (5 bases). The V gene's germline CDR1 is LNHDA and CDR2 SQIVND (reference sequence). The CDR3 loop spans 15 amino acids. Trimming left V 5 bases short and J 5 bases short, with 18 bases between. CDR3 protein: CASSLRTLLGTEAFF. The CDR3 DNA is TGTGCCAGTAGTTTAAGGACACTTTTGGGGACTGAAGCTTTCTTT.

This clone was found a few times. The rearrangement uses TRBV5-1 and TRBJ2-5, with D possibly being TRBD2 (7 bases). The ends were cut back, 0 bases at V and 5 bases at J, with 14 bases in the middle. The CDR3 sequence is 15 residues long. Germline V gives CDR1 SGHRS, CDR2 YFSETQ. The DNA for the CDR3 is TGCGCCAGCAGCTTGGGCCGAGGGGGAGGGGAGACCCAGTACTTC. Encoded protein: CASSLGRGGGETQYF.

The rearrangement uses TRBV27 and TRBJ2-7, with TRBD2 matching over 9 bases. CDR1 and CDR2 (germline): MNHEY, SMNVEV (reference sequence). The CDR3 length is 14 residues. The trim removed 3 bases at V and 5 bases at J, leaving 5 bases unmatched. The CDR3 spells CASSFLASGDEQYF. DNA for the CDR3: TGTGCCAGCAGTTTTCTGGCTAGCGGGGACGAGCAGTACTTC.

This clone was picked up a small number of times. This sequence joins TRBV6-6 and TRBJ2-7; 9 nucleotides align to TRBD2. Losses at the gene ends were 1 base for V and 3 bases for J; bases not matched to a gene: 4. Germline lookup yields CDR1 MNHNY and CDR2 SVGAGI (reference sequence). The CDR3 extends over 15 amino acids. The CDR3 region has the DNA TGTGCCAGCAGTTACTGGACTAGCGAGGACTACGAGCAGTACTTC. It yields the protein CASSYWTSEDYEQYF.

This clone showed up many times. The chain uses TRBV7-9 and TRBJ2-5; D unclear. V lost 4 bases, J lost 5 bases, and 5 bases lay in between. The length of the CDR3 is 11 residues. Germline assignment: CDR1 SEHNR and CDR2 FQNEAQ (reference sequence). CDR3 protein: CASSSAETQYF. CDR3 DNA: TGTGCCAGCAGCTCCGCGGAGACCCAGTACTTC.

This clone was observed a handful of times. The chain has TRBV4-3 and TRBJ2-4, with 7 bases lining up with TRBD2. The CDR3 spans 16 residues. Losses at the gene ends were 0 bases for V and 4 bases for J; bases not matched to a gene: 6. Germline loops: CDR1 LGHNA, CDR2 YSLEER. This chain's CDR3 is CASSQDRGVWKNIQYF. CDR3 nucleotide sequence: TGCGCCAGCAGCCAAGATCGGGGGGTGTGGAAAAACATTCAGTACTTC.

V and J are TRBV6-1 and TRBJ2-1; tentatively, D is TRBD2 (5 bases). Germline CDR1 and CDR2: MNHNS and SASEGT. Trimming removed 1 base from V and 3 bases from J, with 10 bases in between. The CDR3 has 15 residues. The CDR3 region is CASSEVRVLYNEQFF. DNA for the CDR3: TGTGCCAGCAGTGAAGTGAGGGTCCTCTACAATGAGCAGTTCTTC.

The gene calls are TRBV10-3 and TRBJ2-1, with a tentative D call TRBD2 (7 bases). CDR1 ENHRY and CDR2 SYGVKD come from the germline V gene. V lost 6 bases and J lost 15, with 21 bases in between. The CDR3 totals 13 residues. CDR3 sequence (DNA): TGTGCCATCAGCGGACTGACGGGGGGCCCGGCGTTCTTC. It specifies CAISGLTGGPAFF.